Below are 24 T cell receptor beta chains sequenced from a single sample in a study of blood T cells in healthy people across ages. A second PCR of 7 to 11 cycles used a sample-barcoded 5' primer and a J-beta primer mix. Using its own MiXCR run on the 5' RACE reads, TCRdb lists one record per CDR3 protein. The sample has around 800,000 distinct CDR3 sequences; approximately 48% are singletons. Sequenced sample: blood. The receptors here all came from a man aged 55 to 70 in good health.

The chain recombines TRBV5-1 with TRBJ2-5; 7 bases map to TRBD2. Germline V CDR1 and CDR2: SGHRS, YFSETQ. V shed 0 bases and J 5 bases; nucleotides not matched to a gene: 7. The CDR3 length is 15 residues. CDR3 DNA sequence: TGCGCCAGCAGCTTGGCCGGGCGGGGGATTGAGACCCAGTACTTC. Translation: CASSLAGRGIETQYF.

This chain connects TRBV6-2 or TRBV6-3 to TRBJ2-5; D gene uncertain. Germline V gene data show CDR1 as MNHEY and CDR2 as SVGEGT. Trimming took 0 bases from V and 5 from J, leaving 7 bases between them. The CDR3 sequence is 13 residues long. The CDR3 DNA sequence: TGTGCCAGCAGTTACTCGAATATCGAGACCCAGTACTTC. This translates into CASSYSNIETQYF.

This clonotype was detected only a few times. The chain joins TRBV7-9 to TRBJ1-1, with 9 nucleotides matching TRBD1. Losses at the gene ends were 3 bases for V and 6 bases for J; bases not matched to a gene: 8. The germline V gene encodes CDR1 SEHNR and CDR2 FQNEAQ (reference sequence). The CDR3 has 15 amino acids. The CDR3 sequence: CASSFVGTGSAEAFF. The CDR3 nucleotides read TGTGCCAGCAGCTTTGTCGGGACAGGGTCCGCTGAAGCTTTCTTT.

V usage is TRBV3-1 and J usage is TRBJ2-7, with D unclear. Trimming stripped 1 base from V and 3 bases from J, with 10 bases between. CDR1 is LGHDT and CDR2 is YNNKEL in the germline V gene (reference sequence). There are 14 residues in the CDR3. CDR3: CASSQGGKLYEQYF. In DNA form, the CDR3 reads TGTGCCAGCAGCCAAGGAGGTAAACTCTACGAGCAGTACTTC.

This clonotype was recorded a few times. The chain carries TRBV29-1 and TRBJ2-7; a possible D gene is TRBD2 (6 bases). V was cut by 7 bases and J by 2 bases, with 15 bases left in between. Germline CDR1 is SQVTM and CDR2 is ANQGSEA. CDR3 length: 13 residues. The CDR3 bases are TGCAGCGCATCTCACGGGGGAACCTACGAGCAGTACTTC. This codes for CSASHGGTYEQYF.

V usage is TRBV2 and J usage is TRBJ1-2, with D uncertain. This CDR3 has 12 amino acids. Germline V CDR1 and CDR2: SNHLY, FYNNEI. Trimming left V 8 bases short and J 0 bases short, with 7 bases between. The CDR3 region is CASRLANYGYTF. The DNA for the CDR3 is TGTGCCAGCCGGCTAGCTAACTATGGCTACACCTTC.

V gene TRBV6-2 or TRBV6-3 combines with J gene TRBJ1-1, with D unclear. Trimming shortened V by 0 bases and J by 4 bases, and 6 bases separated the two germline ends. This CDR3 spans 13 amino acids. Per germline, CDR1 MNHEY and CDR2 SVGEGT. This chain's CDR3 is CASSYSPRTEAFF. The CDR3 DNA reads TGTGCCAGCAGTTACTCCCCCCGCACTGAAGCTTTCTTT.

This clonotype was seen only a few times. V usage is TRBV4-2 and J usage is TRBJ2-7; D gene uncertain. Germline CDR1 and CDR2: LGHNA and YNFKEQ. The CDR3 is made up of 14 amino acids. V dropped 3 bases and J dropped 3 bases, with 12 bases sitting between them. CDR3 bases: TGTGCCAGCAGCCAGGATCTCAGAGTCTACGAGCAGTACTTC. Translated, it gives CASSQDLRVYEQYF.

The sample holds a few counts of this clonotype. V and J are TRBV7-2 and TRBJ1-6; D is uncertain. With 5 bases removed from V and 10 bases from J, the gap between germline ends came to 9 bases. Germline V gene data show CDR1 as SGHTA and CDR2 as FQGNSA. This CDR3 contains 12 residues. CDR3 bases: TGTGCCAGCAGCCATAGTGTCTCACCCCTCCACTTT. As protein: CASSHSVSPLHF.

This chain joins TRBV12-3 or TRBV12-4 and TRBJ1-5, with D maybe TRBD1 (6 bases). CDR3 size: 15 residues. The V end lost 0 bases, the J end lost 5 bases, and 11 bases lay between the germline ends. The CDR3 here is CASSLAQGFDQPQHF. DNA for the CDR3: TGTGCCAGCAGTTTAGCGCAGGGGTTCGATCAGCCCCAGCATTTT.

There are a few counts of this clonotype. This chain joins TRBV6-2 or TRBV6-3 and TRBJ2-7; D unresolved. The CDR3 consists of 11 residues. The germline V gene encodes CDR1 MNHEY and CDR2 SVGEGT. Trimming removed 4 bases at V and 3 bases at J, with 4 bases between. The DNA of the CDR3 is TGTGCCAGCAGTTCGATCTACGAGCAGTACTTC. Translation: CASSSIYEQYF.

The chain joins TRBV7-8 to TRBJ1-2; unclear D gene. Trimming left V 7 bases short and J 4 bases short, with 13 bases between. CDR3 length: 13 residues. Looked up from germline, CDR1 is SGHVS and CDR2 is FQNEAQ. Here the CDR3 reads CASMAGAGYGYTF. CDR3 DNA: TGTGCCAGCATGGCAGGCGCGGGCTATGGCTACACCTTC.

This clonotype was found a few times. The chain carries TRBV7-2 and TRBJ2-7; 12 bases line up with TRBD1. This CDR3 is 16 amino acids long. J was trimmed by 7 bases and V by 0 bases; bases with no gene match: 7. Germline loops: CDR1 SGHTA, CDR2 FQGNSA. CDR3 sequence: CASSLARGQGAEEQYF. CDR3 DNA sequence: TGTGCCAGCAGCTTAGCGCGGGGACAGGGGGCTGAAGAGCAGTACTTC.

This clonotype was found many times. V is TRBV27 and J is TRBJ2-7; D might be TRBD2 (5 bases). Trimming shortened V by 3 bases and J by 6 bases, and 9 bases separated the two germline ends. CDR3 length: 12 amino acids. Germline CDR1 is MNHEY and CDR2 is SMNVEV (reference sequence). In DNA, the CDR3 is TGTGCCAGCAGTTTCAGAGGGCGCGAGCAGTACTTC. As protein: CASSFRGREQYF.

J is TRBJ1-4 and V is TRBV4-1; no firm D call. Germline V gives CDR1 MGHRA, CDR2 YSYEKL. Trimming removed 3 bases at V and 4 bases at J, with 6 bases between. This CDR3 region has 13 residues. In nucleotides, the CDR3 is TGCGCCAGCAGCCAGCAGCTTAATGAAAAACTGTTTTTT. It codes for CASSQQLNEKLFF.

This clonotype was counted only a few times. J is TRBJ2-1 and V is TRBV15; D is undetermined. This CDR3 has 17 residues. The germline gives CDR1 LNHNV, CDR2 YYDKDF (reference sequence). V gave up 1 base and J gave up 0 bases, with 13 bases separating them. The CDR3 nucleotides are TGTGCCACCAGCAGAGGAGAAGAGAGGCGCTCCTACAATGAGCAGTTCTTC. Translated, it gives CATSRGEERRSYNEQFF.

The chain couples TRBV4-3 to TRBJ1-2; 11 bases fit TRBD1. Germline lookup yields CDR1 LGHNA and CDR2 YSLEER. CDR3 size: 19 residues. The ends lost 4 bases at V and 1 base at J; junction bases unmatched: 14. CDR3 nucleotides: TGCGCCAGCAGCCCAACCCCGGGACAGGGGGGTCTATTTAACTATGGCTACACCTTC. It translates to CASSPTPGQGGLFNYGYTF.

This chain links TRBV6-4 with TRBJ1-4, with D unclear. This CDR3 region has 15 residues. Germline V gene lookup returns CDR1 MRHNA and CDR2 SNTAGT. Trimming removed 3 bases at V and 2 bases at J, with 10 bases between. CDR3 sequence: CASSDLQVTNEKLFF. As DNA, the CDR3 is TGTGCCAGCAGTGATTTGCAGGTGACTAATGAAAAACTGTTTTTT.

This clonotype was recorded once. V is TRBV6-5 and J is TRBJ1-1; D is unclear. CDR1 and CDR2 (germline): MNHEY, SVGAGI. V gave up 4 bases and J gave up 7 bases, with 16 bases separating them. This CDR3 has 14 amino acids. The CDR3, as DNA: TGTGCCAGCAGTTTAACGCCCCGGGGAGATGAAGCTTTCTTT. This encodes CASSLTPRGDEAFF.

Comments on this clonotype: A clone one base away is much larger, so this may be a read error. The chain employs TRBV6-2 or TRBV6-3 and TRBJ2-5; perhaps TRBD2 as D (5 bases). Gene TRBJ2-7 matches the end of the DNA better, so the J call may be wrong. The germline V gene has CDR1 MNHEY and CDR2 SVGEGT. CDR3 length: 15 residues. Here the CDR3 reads CASSLHGIGSYEQYF. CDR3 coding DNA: TGTGCCAGCAGCTTACATGGGATAGGGAGCTACGAGCAGTACTTC.

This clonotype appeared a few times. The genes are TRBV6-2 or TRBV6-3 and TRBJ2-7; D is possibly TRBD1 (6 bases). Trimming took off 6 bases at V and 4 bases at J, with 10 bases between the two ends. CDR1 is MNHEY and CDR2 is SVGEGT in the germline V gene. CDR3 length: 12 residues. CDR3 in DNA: TGTGCCAGCAGACCTGGGACATACGAGCAGTACTTC. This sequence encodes CASRPGTYEQYF.

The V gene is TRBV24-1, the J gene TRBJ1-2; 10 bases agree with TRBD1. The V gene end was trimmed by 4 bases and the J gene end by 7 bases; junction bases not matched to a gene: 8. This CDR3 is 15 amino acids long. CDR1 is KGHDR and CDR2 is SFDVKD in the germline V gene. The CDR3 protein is CATSESGTGVCGYTF. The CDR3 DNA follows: TGTGCCACCAGTGAGTCCGGGACAGGGGTATGTGGCTACACCTTC.

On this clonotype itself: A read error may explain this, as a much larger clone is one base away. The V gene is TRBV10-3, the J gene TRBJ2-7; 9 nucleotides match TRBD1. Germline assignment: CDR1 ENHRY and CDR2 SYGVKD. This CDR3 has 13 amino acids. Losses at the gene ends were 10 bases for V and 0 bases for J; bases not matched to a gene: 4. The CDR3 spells CASGTGISYEQYF. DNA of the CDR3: TGTGCCAGCGGGACAGGGATCTCCTACGAGCAGTACTTC.

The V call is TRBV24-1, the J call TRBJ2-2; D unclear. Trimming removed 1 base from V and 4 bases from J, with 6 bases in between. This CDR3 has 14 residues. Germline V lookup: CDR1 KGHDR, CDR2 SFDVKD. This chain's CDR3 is CATSDLLITGELFF. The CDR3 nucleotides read TGTGCCACCAGTGATTTATTGATCACCGGGGAGCTGTTTTTT.